This TCR beta chain was recorded in a study of identical twins. Study results and caveats: The same donors were not followed; conclusions instead depended on cross-sectional statistical analysis. Alpha sequences that were out-of-frame and twin-shared showed an excess of low generation probability. Twin pairs had excess sharing that was weaker in beta out-of-frame sequences.

V shed 0 bases and J shed 2 bases, with 10 bases lying between them. The CDR3 runs 15 residues. Per germline, CDR1 SGHKS and CDR2 YYEKEE (reference sequence). This clonotype came up a few times. Its antigen is currently unknown. TCRdb ran MiXCR on the 5' RACE reads and lists one entry per CDR3 protein. Among more than 400,000 distinct CDR3 sequences, roughly 15% were seen once, and the ten largest hold around 0.48%. These same data were also listed under a study on yellow fever vaccine responses in identical twins.

The sample was CD4+ T cells sorted from blood. This receptor was identified in a woman younger than 30 in good health. The V call is TRBV5-5, the J call TRBJ2-3; D may be TRBD1 (6 bases). As DNA, the CDR3 is TGTGCCAGCAGCTTGGTTTGGACAGCCACAGATACGCAGTATTTT. Translation: CASSLVWTATDTQYF.